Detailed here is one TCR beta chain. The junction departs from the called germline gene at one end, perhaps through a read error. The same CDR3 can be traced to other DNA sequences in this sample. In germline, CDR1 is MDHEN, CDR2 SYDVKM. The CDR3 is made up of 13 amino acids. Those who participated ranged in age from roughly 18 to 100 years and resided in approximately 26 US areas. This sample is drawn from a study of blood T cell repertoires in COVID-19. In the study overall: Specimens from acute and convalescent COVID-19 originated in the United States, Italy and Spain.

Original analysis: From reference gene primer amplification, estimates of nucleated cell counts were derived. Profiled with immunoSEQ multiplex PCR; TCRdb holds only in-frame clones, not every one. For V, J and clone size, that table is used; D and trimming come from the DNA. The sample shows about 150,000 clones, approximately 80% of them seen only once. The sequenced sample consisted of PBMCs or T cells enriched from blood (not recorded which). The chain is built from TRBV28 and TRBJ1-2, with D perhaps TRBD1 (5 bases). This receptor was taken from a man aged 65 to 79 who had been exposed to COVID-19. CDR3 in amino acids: CASSQDSSYGYTF. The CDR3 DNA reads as TGTGCCAGCAGTCAAGACAGTTCTTATGGTTACACCTTC.